This TCR beta chain is from a study of OX40 agonist ivuxolimab in advanced cancers. This table comes from immunoSEQ multiplex PCR, and its TCRdb copy is limited to in-frame clones, with some not included. The sample comprises 70,000 to 95,000 clones, 86% of which are singletons, and about 6.9% rests with the top ten. The origin of this receptor is an adult with an advanced solid tumor such as melanoma, head and neck, liver or kidney cancer. The sequences come from CD4+ or CD8+ T cells sorted from blood, collected in a trial of the OX40 agonist ivuxolimab.

The CDR3 DNA reads as TGCGCCAGCAGCCAAGTGCGGACAGGGGGCGCAGGGACTGAAGCTTTCTTT. Translated, it gives CASSQVRTGGAGTEAFF. This chain links TRBV4-1 with TRBJ1-1; TRBD1 agrees at 11 bases. The CDR3 extends over 17 amino acids. Losses at the gene ends were 1 base for V and 5 bases for J; bases not matched to a gene: 9. The germline gives CDR1 MGHRA, CDR2 YSYEKL.